This T cell receptor beta chain was documented in a study of spatial heterogeneity in lung cancer. As for the study in general: After resection, follow-up PBMC samples were sequenced when available, at a median of approximately 23 months later. Raw reads contained each unique TCR and UMI combination more than ten times on average.

The CDR3 contains 14 residues. Trimming stripped 2 bases from V and 4 bases from J, with 11 bases between. The germline CDR1 and CDR2 sequences are SGHKS and YYEKEE (reference sequence). Time point given: blood at routine non-recurrence follow-up after resection. A distinct unique molecular identifier was carried by each TCR cDNA molecule. MiXCR was run by TCRdb on the 5' RACE reads, yielding one entry per CDR3 protein. Altogether roughly 72,000 distinct CDR3 sequences are present, around 9.3% being singletons, with the ten largest covering roughly 1.9%. Sequencing was performed on PBMCs, taken at follow-up. The receptor was isolated from a female donor with early-stage non-small cell lung cancer. The chain uses TRBV5-5 and TRBJ2-3; D is perhaps TRBD2 (6 bases). Here the CDR3 reads CASSFDGSPDTQYF. The CDR3 bases are TGTGCCAGCAGCTTTGACGGGAGCCCAGATACGCAGTATTTT. Using reference TRBV5-5 and TRBJ2-3 for the parts outside the CDR3, the full variable domain is DAGVTQSPTHLIKTRGQQVTLRCSPISGHKSVSWYQQVLGQGPQFIFQYYEKEERGRGNFPDRFSARQFPNYSSELNVNALLLGDSALYLCASSFDGSPDTQYFGPGTRLTVL.